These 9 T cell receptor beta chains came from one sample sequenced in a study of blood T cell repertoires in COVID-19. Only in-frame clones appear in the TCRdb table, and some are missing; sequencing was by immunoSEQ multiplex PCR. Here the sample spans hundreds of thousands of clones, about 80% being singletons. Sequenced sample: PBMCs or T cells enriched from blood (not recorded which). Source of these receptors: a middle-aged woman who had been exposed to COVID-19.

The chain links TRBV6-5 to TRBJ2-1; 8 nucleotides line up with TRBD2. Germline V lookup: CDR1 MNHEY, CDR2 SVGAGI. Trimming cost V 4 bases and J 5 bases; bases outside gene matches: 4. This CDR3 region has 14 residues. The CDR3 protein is CASSLGLVNNEQFF. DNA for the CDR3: TGTGCCAGCAGTTTGGGACTAGTTAACAATGAGCAGTTCTTC.

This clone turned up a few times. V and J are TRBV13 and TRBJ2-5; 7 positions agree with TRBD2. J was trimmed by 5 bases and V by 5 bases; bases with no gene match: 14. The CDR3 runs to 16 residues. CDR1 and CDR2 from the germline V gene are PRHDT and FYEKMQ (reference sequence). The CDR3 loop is CASSINLGAGRETQYF. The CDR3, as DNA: TGTGCCAGCAGCATCAACCTGGGAGCGGGGCGCGAGACCCAGTACTTC.

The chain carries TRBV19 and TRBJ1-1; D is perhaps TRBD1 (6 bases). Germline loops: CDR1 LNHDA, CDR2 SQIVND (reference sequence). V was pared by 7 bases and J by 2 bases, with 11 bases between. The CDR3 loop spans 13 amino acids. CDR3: CASTVQGNTEAFF. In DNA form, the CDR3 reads TGTGCCAGTACCGTACAGGGAAACACTGAAGCTTTCTTT.

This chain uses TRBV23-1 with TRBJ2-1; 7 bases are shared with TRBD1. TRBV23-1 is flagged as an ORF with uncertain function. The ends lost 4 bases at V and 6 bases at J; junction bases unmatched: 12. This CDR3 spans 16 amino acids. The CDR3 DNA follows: TGCGCCAGCAGTCGCTACCGGGACAGCTCAGGCAATGAGCAGTTCTTC. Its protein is CASSRYRDSSGNEQFF.

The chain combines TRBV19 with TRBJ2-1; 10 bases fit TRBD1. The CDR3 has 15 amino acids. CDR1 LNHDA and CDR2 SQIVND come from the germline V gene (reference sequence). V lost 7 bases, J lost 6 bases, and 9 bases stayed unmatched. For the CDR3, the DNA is TGTGCCAGTACCGTTGACAGGGGGCGAGGCAATGAGCAGTTCTTC. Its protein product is CASTVDRGRGNEQFF.

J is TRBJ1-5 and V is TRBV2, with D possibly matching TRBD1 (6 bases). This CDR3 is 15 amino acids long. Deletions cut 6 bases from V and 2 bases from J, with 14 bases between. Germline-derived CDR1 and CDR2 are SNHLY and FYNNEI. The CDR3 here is CASSGTGRGNQPQHF. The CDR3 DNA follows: TGTGCCAGCAGCGGCACAGGGAGGGGCAATCAGCCCCAGCATTTT.

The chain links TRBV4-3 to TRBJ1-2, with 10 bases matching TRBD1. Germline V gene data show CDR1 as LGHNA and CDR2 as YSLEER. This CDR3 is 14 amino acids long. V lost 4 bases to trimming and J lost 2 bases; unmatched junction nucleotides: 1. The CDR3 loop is CASSRDRGNYGYTF. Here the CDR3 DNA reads TGCGCCAGCAGCCGGGACAGGGGAAACTATGGCTACACCTTC.

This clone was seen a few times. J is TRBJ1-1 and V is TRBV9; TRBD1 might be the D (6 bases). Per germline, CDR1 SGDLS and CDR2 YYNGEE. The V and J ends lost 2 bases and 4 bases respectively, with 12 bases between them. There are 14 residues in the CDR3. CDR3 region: CASSVGSGATEAFF. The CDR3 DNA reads TGTGCCAGCAGCGTGGGGTCAGGGGCCACTGAAGCTTTCTTT.

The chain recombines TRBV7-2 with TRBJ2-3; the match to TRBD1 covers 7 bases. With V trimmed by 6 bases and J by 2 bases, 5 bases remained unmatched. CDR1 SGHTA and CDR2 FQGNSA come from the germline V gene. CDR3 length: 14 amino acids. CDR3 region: CASSRGQATDTQYF. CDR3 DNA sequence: TGTGCCAGCAGTCGTGGACAGGCCACAGATACGCAGTATTTT.